Below, 7 T cell receptor beta chains from the same sample are listed, as sequenced in a study of shared clonotypes between healthy human individuals. Profiled with immunoSEQ multiplex PCR; TCRdb holds only in-frame clones, not every one. The data show about 800,000 clones, with about 96% seen just once and less than 0.25% held by the top ten. Naive CD8 cells lacked CD45RO and underwent positive selection for CCR7, leaving out terminally differentiated effector memory CD45RA+ cells. Specimen: naive CD8+ T cells sorted from blood. Every receptor here comes from a man aged 25 to 45 in good health.

The J gene is TRBJ2-1, the V gene TRBV15; 8 nucleotides align to TRBD2. Losses at the gene ends were 2 bases for V and 9 bases for J; bases not matched to a gene: 12. This CDR3 spans 16 amino acids. Per the germline V gene, CDR1 is LNHNV and CDR2 is YYDKDF (reference sequence). The CDR3 DNA reads as TGTGCCACCAGCAGATCACCGGGAGGGGAGGGGATTGAGCAGTTCTTC. It encodes CATSRSPGGEGIEQFF.

The chain uses TRBV14 and TRBJ1-2, with D unresolved. The length of the CDR3 is 14 residues. V was pared by 3 bases and J by 2 bases, with 10 bases between. Germline V gives CDR1 SGHDN, CDR2 FVKESK. The CDR3 here is CASSQETQNYGYTF. DNA of the CDR3: TGTGCCAGCAGCCAGGAGACTCAAAACTATGGCTACACCTTC. Variable domain in full (rest from reference TRBV14 and TRBJ1-2): EAGVTQFPSHSVIEKGQTVTLRCDPISGHDNLYWYRRVMGKEIKFLLHFVKESKQDESGMPNNRFLAERTGGTYSTLKVQPAELEDSGVYFCASSQETQNYGYTFGSGTRLTVV.

This clone was counted once. This sequence joins TRBV18 and TRBJ2-7; the match to TRBD1 covers 8 bases. After removal of 4 bases from V and 4 bases from J, the junction contained 3 bases not matched to a gene. Germline V gene lookup returns CDR1 KGHSH and CDR2 LQKENI. This CDR3 region has 13 residues. CDR3 nucleotides: TGTGCCAGCTCACGACAGGGGAGATACGAGCAGTACTTC. The encoded protein is CASSRQGRYEQYF.

The chain combines TRBV25-1 with TRBJ2-1; D could derive from TRBD1 or TRBD2 (5 bases each). Germline CDR1 MGHDK, CDR2 SYGVNS. V lost 4 bases to trimming and J lost 4 bases, with 14 bases between them. This CDR3 contains 15 residues. The CDR3 bases are TGTGCCAGCAGTGCGGGGCCGGGAATATACAATGAGCAGTTCTTC. Translation gives CASSAGPGIYNEQFF. The entire variable domain, with the rest obtained from reference TRBV25-1 and TRBJ2-1, is as follows: EADIYQTPRYLVIGTGKKITLECSQTMGHDKMYWYQQDPGMELHLIHYSYGVNSTEKGDLSSESTVSRIRTEHFPLTLESARPSHTSQYLCASSAGPGIYNEQFFGPGTRLTVL.

This chain uses TRBV10-2 with TRBJ2-7, with D hard to call. With 0 bases removed from V and 0 bases from J, the gap between germline ends came to 12 bases. The CDR3 spans 16 residues. Germline-derived CDR1 and CDR2 are WSHSY and SAAADI. The CDR3 here is CASSESMTDSSYEQYF. CDR3 nucleotides: TGCGCCAGCAGTGAGTCGATGACGGATAGCTCCTACGAGCAGTACTTC.

The chain has TRBV6-4 and TRBJ2-2, with 15 bases fitting TRBD2. The V segment lost 5 bases and the J segment 4 bases; nucleotides outside the gene matches: 11. The germline CDR1 and CDR2 sequences are MRHNA and SNTAGT. The CDR3 totals 19 residues. In DNA form, the CDR3 reads TGTGCCAGCAGTCGCCGAGGACTAGCGGGAGGGCCCGGCACCGGGGAGCTGTTTTTT. This sequence encodes CASSRRGLAGGPGTGELFF.

CDR3 residues: CASRTITEAFF. DNA for the CDR3: TGCGCCAGCAGGACGATCACTGAAGCTTTCTTT. This chain uses TRBV10-2 with TRBJ1-1; D is uncertain. Germline V CDR1 and CDR2: WSHSY, SAAADI. The ends were cut back, 6 bases at V and 4 bases at J, with 6 bases in the middle. CDR3 length: 11 residues.